This section outlines one TCR beta chain sequence together with its context. These data are taken from a study of T cells expressing NK-cell markers. TCRdb re-called the 5' RACE reads; one entry per CDR3 protein, DNA not given. In total, the table holds 200,000 to 300,000 distinct CDR3 sequences. CDR1 is SGHRS, CDR2 YFSETQ, per germline. The CDR3 spans 13 residues. The source of this sequence is a woman between 18 and 69 years old in good health. The rearrangement joins TRBV5-1 to TRBJ1-1; TCRdb returns TRBD1, unconfirmable since there is no DNA. Sequenced: blood T cells: a sorted CD56 or NKG2C T cell subset, CD4+ or CD8+ T cells, or bulk PBMC T cells (not recorded which). The CDR3 sequence: CASSSTGVTEAFF.